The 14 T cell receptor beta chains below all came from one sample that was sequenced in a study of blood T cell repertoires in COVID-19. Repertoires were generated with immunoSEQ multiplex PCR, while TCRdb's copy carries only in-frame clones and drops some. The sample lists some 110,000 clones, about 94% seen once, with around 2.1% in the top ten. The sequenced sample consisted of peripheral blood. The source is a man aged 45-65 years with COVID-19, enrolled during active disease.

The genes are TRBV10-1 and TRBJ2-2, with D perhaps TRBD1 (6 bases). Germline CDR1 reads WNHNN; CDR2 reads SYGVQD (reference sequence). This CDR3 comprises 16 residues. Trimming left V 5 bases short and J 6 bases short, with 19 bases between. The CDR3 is CASSTGTHKGSGELFF. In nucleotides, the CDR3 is TGCGCCAGCAGTACCGGGACACACAAGGGGTCCGGGGAGCTGTTTTTT.

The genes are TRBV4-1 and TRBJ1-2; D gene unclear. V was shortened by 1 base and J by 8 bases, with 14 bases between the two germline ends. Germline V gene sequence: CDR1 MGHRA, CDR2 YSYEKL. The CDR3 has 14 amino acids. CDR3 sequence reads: CASSQGGSPKGYTF. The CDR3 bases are TGCGCCAGCAGCCAAGGAGGCAGCCCGAAGGGCTACACCTTC.

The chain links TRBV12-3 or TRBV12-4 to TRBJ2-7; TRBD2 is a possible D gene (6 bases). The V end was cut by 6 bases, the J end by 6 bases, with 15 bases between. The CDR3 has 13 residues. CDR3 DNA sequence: TGTGCCAGCAGCCTCGGGGGAAAGAGCGAGCAGTACTTC. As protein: CASSLGGKSEQYF.

The CDR3 is CASSWGTEGGEQFF. The CDR3, as DNA: TGTGCCAGCAGCTGGGGGACGGAGGGCGGTGAGCAGTTCTTC. This rearrangement joins TRBV5-4 to TRBJ2-1; TRBD2 is a possible D gene (6 bases). Germline CDR1 and CDR2: SGHNT and YYREEE (reference sequence). V gave up 3 bases and J gave up 9 bases, with 16 bases separating them. The CDR3 sequence is 14 residues long. The full variable domain, its missing parts supplied by reference TRBV5-4 and TRBJ2-1, is ETGVTQSPTHLIKTRGQQVTLRCSSQSGHNTVSWYQQALGQGPQFIFQYYREEENGRGNFPPRFSGLQFPNYSSELNVNALELDDSALYLCASSWGTEGGEQFFGPGTRLTVL.

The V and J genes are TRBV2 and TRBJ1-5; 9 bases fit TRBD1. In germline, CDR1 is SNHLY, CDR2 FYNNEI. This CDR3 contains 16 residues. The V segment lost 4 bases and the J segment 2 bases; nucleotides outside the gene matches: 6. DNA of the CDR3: TGTGCCAGCAGTGCCCGACAGGGGGTCGGCAATCAGCCCCAGCATTTT. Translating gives CASSARQGVGNQPQHF.

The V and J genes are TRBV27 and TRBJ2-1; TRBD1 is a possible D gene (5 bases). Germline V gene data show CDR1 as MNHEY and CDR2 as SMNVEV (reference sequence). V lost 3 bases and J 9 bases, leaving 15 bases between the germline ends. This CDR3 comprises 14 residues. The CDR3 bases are TGTGCCAGCAGTTTTCTACCCGACCAGGGTGAGCAGTTCTTC. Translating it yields CASSFLPDQGEQFF.

CDR3 DNA sequence: TGTGCCAGCGGTGAAAATGGCGGGAACACTGAAGCTTTCTTT. Amino acids: CASGENGGNTEAFF. The rearrangement links TRBV28 to TRBJ1-1; D is undetermined. Germline V gene data show CDR1 as MDHEN and CDR2 as SYDVKM. Trimming shortened V by 8 bases and J by 1 base, and 14 bases separated the two germline ends. The CDR3 has 14 amino acids.

In DNA form, the CDR3 reads TGCAGTGCTAGTACAGGGGGCCCGGCTGACACTGAAGCTTTCTTT. Translated: CSASTGGPADTEAFF. The chain combines TRBV20-1 with TRBJ1-1, with 9 bases matching TRBD1. The germline V gene has CDR1 DFQATT and CDR2 SNEGSKA (reference sequence). The CDR3 has 15 residues. The junction had 8 bases not matched to a gene; V was cut back by 3 bases and J by 3 bases.

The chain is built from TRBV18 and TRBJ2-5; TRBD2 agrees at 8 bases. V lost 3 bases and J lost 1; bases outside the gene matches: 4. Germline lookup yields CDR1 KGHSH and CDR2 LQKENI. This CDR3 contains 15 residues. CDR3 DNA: TGTGCCAGCTCACCTAGACTAGCGCCCCAAGAGACCCAGTACTTC. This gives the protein CASSPRLAPQETQYF.

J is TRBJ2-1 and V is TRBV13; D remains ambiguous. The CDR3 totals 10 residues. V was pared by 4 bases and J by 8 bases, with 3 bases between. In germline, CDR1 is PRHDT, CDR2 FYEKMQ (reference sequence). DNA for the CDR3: TGTGCCAGCAGCTCGGATGAGCAGTTCTTC. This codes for CASSSDEQFF.

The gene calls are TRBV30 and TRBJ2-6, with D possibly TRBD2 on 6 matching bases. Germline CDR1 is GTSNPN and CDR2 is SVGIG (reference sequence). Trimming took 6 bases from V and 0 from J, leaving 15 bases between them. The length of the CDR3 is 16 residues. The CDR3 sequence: CACAGTPDSGANVLTF. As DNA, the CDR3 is TGTGCCTGCGCCGGGACTCCGGACTCTGGGGCCAACGTCCTGACTTTC.

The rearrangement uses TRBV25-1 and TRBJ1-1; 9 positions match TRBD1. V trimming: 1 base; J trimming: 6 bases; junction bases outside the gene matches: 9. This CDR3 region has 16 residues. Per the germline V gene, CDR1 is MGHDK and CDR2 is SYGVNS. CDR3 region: CASSEWGQGVFAEAFF. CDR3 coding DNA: TGTGCCAGCAGTGAATGGGGACAGGGAGTTTTCGCTGAAGCTTTCTTT. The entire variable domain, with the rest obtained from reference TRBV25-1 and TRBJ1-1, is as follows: EADIYQTPRYLVIGTGKKITLECSQTMGHDKMYWYQQDPGMELHLIHYSYGVNSTEKGDLSSESTVSRIRTEHFPLTLESARPSHTSQYLCASSEWGQGVFAEAFFGQGTRLTVV.

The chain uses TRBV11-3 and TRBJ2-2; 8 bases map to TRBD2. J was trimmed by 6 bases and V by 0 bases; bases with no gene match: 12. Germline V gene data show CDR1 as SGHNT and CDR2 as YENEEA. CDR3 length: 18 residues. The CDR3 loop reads CASSLEGMGLESSGELFF. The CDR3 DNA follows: TGTGCCAGCAGCTTAGAGGGCATGGGACTAGAGTCATCCGGGGAGCTGTTTTTT.

This CDR3 reads CSVGLAGTGELFF. In DNA, the CDR3 is TGCAGCGTTGGGCTAGCGGGAACCGGGGAGCTGTTTTTT. V is TRBV29-1 and J is TRBJ2-2; 9 nucleotides agree with TRBD2. This CDR3 spans 13 amino acids. Losses at the gene ends were 4 bases for V and 5 bases for J; bases not matched to a gene: 2. Germline V gene data show CDR1 as SQVTM and CDR2 as ANQGSEA.